Below, 32 T cell receptor beta chains from the same sample are listed, as sequenced in a study of T cells expressing NK-cell markers. TCRdb reworked the 5' RACE reads into one entry per CDR3 protein, no DNA. Recorded for this sample: about 440,000 distinct CDR3 sequences. The sample was blood T cells: a sorted CD56 or NKG2C T cell subset, CD4+ or CD8+ T cells, or bulk PBMC T cells (not recorded which). The receptors stem from a woman aged 18-70 years in good health.

The chain is built from TRBV7-8 and TRBJ2-3. Per germline, CDR1 SGHVS and CDR2 FQNEAQ. The CDR3 sequence is 12 residues long. The CDR3 sequence is CASRSSPDTQYF. Using reference TRBV7-8 and TRBJ2-3 for the parts outside the CDR3, the full variable domain is GAGVSQSPRYKVAKRGQDVALRCDPISGHVSLFWYQQALGQGPEFLTYFQNEAQLDKSGLPSDRFFAERPEGSVSTLKIQRTQQEDSAVYLCASRSSPDTQYFGPGTRLTVL.

The gene calls are TRBV12-3 or TRBV12-4 and TRBJ2-5; the TRBD1 assignment by TCRdb is unverifiable without DNA. This CDR3 has 17 residues. CDR3 in amino acids: CASSFGRGQGAGETQYF.

This chain connects TRBV27 to TRBJ2-3; the D gene TCRdb calls, TRBD1, cannot be checked with no DNA. Germline CDR1 reads MNHEY; CDR2 reads SMNVEV (reference sequence). This CDR3 has 18 residues. The CDR3 reads CASSLQGRPSRFTDTQYF.

The chain recombines TRBV11-2 with TRBJ1-2. Germline V gives CDR1 SGHAT, CDR2 FQNNGV. The CDR3 spans 13 residues. The CDR3 sequence: CASSLYGEYGYTF.

V gene TRBV3-1 combines with J gene TRBJ2-7; with no DNA, the TCRdb D assignment of TRBD1 cannot be verified. Per germline, CDR1 LGHDT and CDR2 YNNKEL (reference sequence). CDR3 length equals 14 residues. The CDR3 loop reads CASSQVGTNYEQYF.

The genes are TRBV19 and TRBJ2-1; TCRdb outputs TRBD2, but without DNA this stays unchecked. Germline-derived CDR1 and CDR2 are LNHDA and SQIVND (reference sequence). The CDR3 length is 15 residues. CDR3 sequence reads: CASSIRAGGPNEQFF.

The V gene is TRBV7-9, the J gene TRBJ2-2. This CDR3 has 14 amino acids. Germline V gene lookup returns CDR1 SEHNR and CDR2 FQNEAQ (reference sequence). The CDR3: CASKSASNTGELFF.

The chain's CDR3 is CASSSDFGGNTEAFF. This sequence joins TRBV6-5 and TRBJ1-1; TCRdb outputs TRBD1, but without DNA this stays unchecked. This CDR3 has 15 amino acids. From germline, CDR1 is MNHEY and CDR2 SVGAGI.

The chain is built from TRBV3-1 and TRBJ1-2; TCRdb returns TRBD1, unconfirmable since there is no DNA. Germline V lookup: CDR1 LGHDT, CDR2 YNNKEL (reference sequence). The CDR3 has 14 residues. The CDR3 region is CASSPTASNYGYTF.

This chain links TRBV11-2 with TRBJ2-5. This CDR3 spans 13 amino acids. The germline V gene has CDR1 SGHAT and CDR2 FQNNGV. This CDR3 reads CASSFDSWETQYF.

The chain employs TRBV6-2 or TRBV6-3 and TRBJ1-1. There are 16 residues in the CDR3. CDR1 MNHEY and CDR2 SVGEGT come from the germline V gene. The CDR3: CASSPAVGVMNTEAFF.

V is TRBV12-3 or TRBV12-4 and J is TRBJ2-1; the TCRdb D gene call, TRBD1, has no DNA to confirm it. The CDR3 totals 13 residues. The CDR3: CASRGDSRPGQFF.

This chain uses TRBV7-9 with TRBJ2-7. The CDR3 length is 14 residues. Per germline, CDR1 SEHNR and CDR2 FQNEAQ (reference sequence). The CDR3 protein is CASSLAPDSYEQYF.

The J gene is TRBJ2-1, the V gene TRBV7-3; TCRdb calls TRBD2, which cannot be checked without DNA. From germline, CDR1 is SGHTA and CDR2 FQGTGA. The CDR3 totals 14 residues. The CDR3 loop reads CASRKPGLARGQFF.

The gene calls are TRBV7-9 and TRBJ2-3; TCRdb reports TRBD1, a call that lacks DNA to check it against. CDR1 and CDR2 (germline): SEHNR, FQNEAQ (reference sequence). The CDR3 runs to 16 residues. This CDR3 is CASSLAPGGRYDTQYF. The full variable domain, completed using reference TRBV7-9 and TRBJ2-3, is DTGVSQNPRHKITKRGQNVTFRCDPISEHNRLYWYRQTLGQGPEFLTYFQNEAQLEKSRLLSDRFSAERPKGSFSTLEIQRTEQGDSAMYLCASSLAPGGRYDTQYFGPGTRLTVL.

The chain uses TRBV7-8 and TRBJ1-6; lacking DNA, the TRBD1 call made by TCRdb goes unchecked. Germline-derived CDR1 and CDR2 are SGHVS and FQNEAQ. The length of the CDR3 is 14 residues. This CDR3 is CASSQGQFNSPLHF.

The genes are TRBV29-1 and TRBJ2-5; as DNA is missing, the TRBD1 call by TCRdb cannot be tested. CDR3 length: 13 residues. Germline assignment: CDR1 SQVTM and CDR2 ANQGSEA. The CDR3 protein is CSVGVTGQETQYF.

The genes are TRBV10-3 and TRBJ2-5; as DNA is missing, the TRBD1 call by TCRdb cannot be tested. The CDR3 loop spans 13 amino acids. Germline V gene sequence: CDR1 ENHRY, CDR2 SYGVKD. CDR3 residues: CAIRRDREETQYF.

The chain is built from TRBV5-1 and TRBJ2-3. This CDR3 is built from 14 residues. Germline V gene sequence: CDR1 SGHRS, CDR2 YFSETQ. The CDR3 protein is CASSYTSSTDTQYF.

The chain links TRBV19 to TRBJ2-2; there is no DNA to check the TCRdb D call of TRBD1. Per germline, CDR1 LNHDA and CDR2 SQIVND (reference sequence). The CDR3 runs to 20 residues. CDR3 residues: CASTSFTGTGARWVTGELFF.

The chain links TRBV6-5 to TRBJ2-2; as DNA is missing, the TRBD2 call by TCRdb cannot be tested. Looked up from germline, CDR1 is MNHEY and CDR2 is SVGAGI. The CDR3 loop spans 18 amino acids. CDR3: CASSFKRTQPTNTGELFF.

The J gene is TRBJ1-1, the V gene TRBV29-1. The CDR3 extends over 14 amino acids. Germline CDR1 reads SQVTM; CDR2 reads ANQGSEA. The CDR3 loop reads CSVVGGQLGTEAFF. The whole variable domain, filled in from reference TRBV29-1 and TRBJ1-1, reads SAVISQKPSRDICQRGTSLTIQCQVDSQVTMMFWYRQQPGQSLTLIATANQGSEATYESGFVIDKFPISRPNLTFSTLTVSNMSPEDSSIYLCSVVGGQLGTEAFFGQGTRLTVV.

CDR3 sequence: CASSPVGQGNQPQHF. The V and J genes are TRBV27 and TRBJ1-5. This CDR3 region has 15 residues. Germline CDR1 and CDR2: MNHEY and SMNVEV (reference sequence).

The J gene is TRBJ1-5, the V gene TRBV5-1; the D gene TCRdb calls, TRBD1, cannot be checked with no DNA. CDR1 and CDR2 from the germline V gene are SGHRS and YFSETQ. The CDR3 runs to 14 residues. The CDR3 here is CASSEGTGKQPQHF.

The rearrangement joins TRBV9 to TRBJ2-6. Germline assignment: CDR1 SGDLS and CDR2 YYNGEE. The CDR3 has 14 residues. The CDR3 is CASSGTLGANVLTF.

The J gene is TRBJ2-2, the V gene TRBV9. CDR1 is SGDLS, CDR2 YYNGEE, per germline. The CDR3 is made up of 12 amino acids. The CDR3 loop is CASSVLGGELFF.

This sequence joins TRBV10-3 and TRBJ2-3. The germline V gene has CDR1 ENHRY and CDR2 SYGVKD. The CDR3 is 11 amino acids. Here the CDR3 reads CAISEEDTQYF.

This chain connects TRBV15 to TRBJ2-7; the TRBD1 assignment by TCRdb is unverifiable without DNA. The germline gives CDR1 LNHNV, CDR2 YYDKDF (reference sequence). CDR3 size: 15 residues. The CDR3 loop reads CATSREQGKAHEQYF.

The chain joins TRBV12-3 or TRBV12-4 to TRBJ2-2. The CDR3 consists of 14 residues. CDR3 protein: CASSLIPNTGELFF.

This rearrangement joins TRBV12-3 or TRBV12-4 to TRBJ1-2; no DNA is available, so the TRBD1 call from TCRdb remains unchecked. The CDR3 is 16 amino acids. CDR3: CASIPPGGIANYGYTF.

The rearrangement uses TRBV20-1 and TRBJ2-1; TCRdb's D call, TRBD2, is unchecked because there is no DNA. Germline V gene data show CDR1 as DFQATT and CDR2 as SNEGSKA (reference sequence). This CDR3 is built from 14 residues. The CDR3 loop is CSARPLAGYNEQFF.

The genes are TRBV20-1 and TRBJ2-1; checking the TCRdb D call of TRBD2 is not possible without DNA. CDR1 is DFQATT and CDR2 is SNEGSKA in the germline V gene (reference sequence). This CDR3 is built from 15 residues. The CDR3 loop reads CSARKLEGNYNEQFF.